These 13 T cell receptor beta chains originate from one sample sequenced in a study of cytomegalovirus exposure and HLA in healthy donors. The PCR used 60 Vbeta and 13 Jbeta primers. Profiled with immunoSEQ multiplex PCR; TCRdb holds only in-frame clones, not every one. This sample has some 180,000 clones, with about 86% found just once. Sequences were obtained from PBMCs. The receptors originated from a man aged 35 to 55 in good health and CMV-seropositive.

The chain couples TRBV10-3 to TRBJ1-2, with 9 bases fitting TRBD1. From germline, CDR1 is ENHRY and CDR2 SYGVKD. With 0 bases clipped from V and 2 bases from J, the junction kept 10 bases outside the gene matches. The CDR3 runs 18 residues. The DNA for the CDR3 is TGTGCCATCAGTGAGTCCGGACAGGGGTATGATGAAAACTATGGCTACACCTTC. It codes for CAISESGQGYDENYGYTF.

The J gene is TRBJ1-5, the V gene TRBV29-1, with TRBD1 identical over 10 bases. The CDR3 runs to 14 residues. Per germline, CDR1 SQVTM and CDR2 ANQGSEA. J lost 4 bases, V lost 5 bases, and 5 bases had no gene match. The CDR3 DNA sequence: TGCAGCGTTAATGACAGGGGGCAAAATCAGCCCCAGCATTTT. Protein product: CSVNDRGQNQPQHF.

The J gene is TRBJ2-6, the V gene TRBV28, with TRBD1 identical over 7 bases. Per germline, CDR1 MDHEN and CDR2 SYDVKM. The CDR3 runs 17 residues. The V gene end was trimmed by 8 bases and the J gene end by 0 bases; junction bases not matched to a gene: 10. The CDR3 is CASRHRGSSSGANVLTF. The CDR3 bases are TGTGCCAGCCGCCACAGGGGTTCCAGCTCTGGGGCCAACGTCCTGACTTTC. The whole variable domain, remainder taken from reference TRBV28 and TRBJ2-6, is DVKVTQSSRYLVKRTGEKVFLECVQDMDHENMFWYRQDPGLGLRLIYFSYDVKMKEKGDIPEGYSVSREKKERFSLILESASTNQTSMYLCASRHRGSSSGANVLTFGAGSRLTVL.

This chain links TRBV6-5 with TRBJ1-1; D uncertain. In germline, CDR1 is MNHEY, CDR2 SVGAGI. Trimming removed 2 bases at V and 5 bases at J, with 12 bases between. This CDR3 contains 14 residues. CDR3 bases: TGTGCCAGCAGTTACGGGTGGAGGAAAACTGAAGCTTTCTTT. Amino acids: CASSYGWRKTEAFF.

The chain links TRBV4-3 to TRBJ1-2; D is undetermined. Germline CDR1 reads LGHNA; CDR2 reads YSLEER. V lost 4 bases and J 8 bases, leaving 14 bases between the germline ends. The CDR3 contains 13 residues. CDR3 region: CASSPSKSGGYTF. CDR3 in DNA: TGCGCCAGCAGCCCGTCCAAGTCGGGGGGCTACACCTTC.

This clone was counted once. This chain connects TRBV30 to TRBJ1-3; 8 bases map to TRBD1. The length of the CDR3 is 13 residues. Germline V gene lookup returns CDR1 GTSNPN and CDR2 SVGIG (reference sequence). The ends lost 5 bases at V and 2 bases at J; junction bases unmatched: 2. CDR3 in amino acids: CAWRRGPGNTIYF. CDR3 sequence (DNA): TGTGCCTGGCGCAGGGGGCCTGGAAACACCATATATTTT.

V gene TRBV2 combines with J gene TRBJ2-3, with 8 positions matching TRBD1. V was clipped by 10 bases and J by 1 base; unmatched bases: 4. CDR3 size: 13 residues. Germline V gene lookup returns CDR1 SNHLY and CDR2 FYNNEI. The CDR3 bases are TGTGCCACCCCGGGACAGGGCACAGATACGCAGTATTTT. It specifies CATPGQGTDTQYF.

The chain has TRBV25-1 and TRBJ2-3; no definite D call. V was clipped by 7 bases and J by 1 base, with 9 bases between them. The CDR3 is made up of 13 amino acids. Germline lookup yields CDR1 MGHDK and CDR2 SYGVNS. CDR3: CASTPPRTDTQYF. The CDR3 bases are TGTGCCAGCACTCCTCCCCGCACAGATACGCAGTATTTT.

This sequence joins TRBV27 and TRBJ2-1; D gene ambiguous. CDR3 length: 14 residues. The germline CDR1 and CDR2 sequences are MNHEY and SMNVEV (reference sequence). V was pared by 6 bases and J by 0 bases, with 9 bases between. The chain's CDR3 is CASRLLSSYNEQFF. The CDR3 DNA sequence: TGTGCCAGCAGGCTTTTGAGCTCCTACAATGAGCAGTTCTTC.

The gene calls are TRBV27 and TRBJ2-1, with 9 nucleotides matching TRBD2. The length of the CDR3 is 15 residues. Germline CDR1 is MNHEY and CDR2 is SMNVEV (reference sequence). V was clipped by 7 bases and J by 7 bases; unmatched bases: 11. The CDR3 region has the DNA TGTGCCAGCACTACCCCGGGCGGGAGGGCAAATGAGCAGTTCTTC. Amino acids: CASTTPGGRANEQFF.

Here the CDR3 reads CASRKTGPQETQYF. Here the CDR3 DNA reads TGTGCCAGCAGGAAAACAGGGCCACAAGAGACCCAGTACTTC. This rearrangement joins TRBV27 to TRBJ2-5, with D possibly matching TRBD1 (6 bases). V was clipped by 6 bases and J by 2 bases, with 13 bases between them. This CDR3 spans 14 amino acids. Germline CDR1 reads MNHEY; CDR2 reads SMNVEV (reference sequence).

The V and J genes are TRBV7-8 and TRBJ2-3; D remains ambiguous. Germline V lookup: CDR1 SGHVS, CDR2 FQNEAQ. The V gene lost 3 bases and the J gene lost 2 bases, with 6 bases spanning the gap. The CDR3 consists of 13 residues. CDR3 bases: TGTGCCAGCAGCTTCGAGTCCACAGATACGCAGTATTTT. As protein: CASSFESTDTQYF.

About this clone itself: One end of the junction fails to match germline, which may point to a read error. V is TRBV11-2 and J is TRBJ2-4; D is uncertain. In germline, CDR1 is SGHAT, CDR2 FQNNGV. The CDR3 totals 15 residues. The chain's CDR3 is CASSLDGPRRNSQYF. As DNA, the CDR3 is TGTGCCAGCAGCTTAGATGGGCCGCGACGGAACAGTCAGTACTTC.